This entry features one T cell receptor beta chain sequence. The sample is drawn from a study of blood T cell repertoires in COVID-19. Study at large: Samples representing acute and convalescent COVID-19 were sourced from the United States, Italy and Spain.

In the authors' workflow: Amplification from reference gene primers served as the basis for estimated nucleated cell counts. Profiled with immunoSEQ multiplex PCR; TCRdb holds only in-frame clones, not every one. The V and J calls and the clone size are those of that table, but D and trimming were determined from the DNA. In the table there are hundreds of thousands of clones, roughly nine tenths of which are singletons. The CDR3 is 12 amino acids. The germline V gene has CDR1 MNHEY and CDR2 SMNVEV (reference sequence). The V gene end was trimmed by 5 bases and the J gene end by 10 bases; junction bases not matched to a gene: 4.

Sequencing input: peripheral blood. The chain combines TRBV27 with TRBJ2-1; TRBD2 aligns across 8 bases. This TCR was sampled from a woman in her fifties or sixties who had recovered from COVID-19. As DNA, the CDR3 is TGTGCCAGCAGTCCGGGCGGGGGGGAGCAGTTCTTC. This codes for CASSPGGGEQFF.